This TCR beta chain appears in the sequencing data of a study of blood T cell repertoires in COVID-19. At the level of the study: From the United States, Italy and Spain came samples of acute and convalescent COVID-19. Sample material is recorded as cDNA or gDNA derived from T cells, B-cell-depleted T cells, or PBMCs.

In the authors' workflow: Reference gene primers were amplified, and this amplification served to estimate nucleated cell counts. Some clones are missing from TCRdb's copy, which holds only in-frame ones; the method was immunoSEQ multiplex PCR. V, J and clone size are those of that table, while D and trimming were read from the DNA. The sample shows about 85,000 clones, around 88% of them seen only once. This CDR3 has 16 amino acids. Trimming cost V 6 bases and J 7 bases, with 19 bases left between them. Germline V gene lookup returns CDR1 SNHLY and CDR2 FYNNEI. The sequence came from a man aged 55 to 70 with acute or convalescent COVID-19. The chain combines TRBV2 with TRBJ1-6; D might be TRBD1 (6 bases). The source material was peripheral blood. CDR3 sequence: CASSLGQRESNSPLHF. The CDR3 region has the DNA TGTGCCAGCAGCTTAGGACAGCGGGAGTCGAATTCACCCCTCCACTTT.